This TCR gamma chain was observed in a study of gammadelta T cells in human blood (dated by TCRdb to 2020 to 2022). Results and caveats for the whole study, not just this receptor: According to the study, polyclonal expansion of innate gamma-delta T cells immediately after birth appeared to be driven by microbial exposure.

The CDR3 covers 11 residues, taking in both the cysteine and the phenylalanine. CDR3 DNA is the only sequence kept; it has 33 bases, read in frame from the first base. According to the germline V gene, CDR1 reads VENAVY and CDR2 reads YDSYNSRV. The library was produced with RT-PCR. The data were produced on an Illumina MiSeq. TCRdb reprocessed the public reads with the caller CATT; rows with the same DNA were merged afterwards. In this sample the table shows about 180 gamma-chain clones, less than 2% of which occur a single time. Clones ranked in the top ten supply 73% of the sample. This clone was observed a handful of times. It lacks a known antigen. The TCRdb record carries a much larger clone's protein, which differs from this DNA's translation at residue 8; a read error is the likely cause, and the protein listed here is the DNA translation.

The source is a human fetus. Input material: non-Vgamma9Vdelta2 gamma-delta T cells from fetal blood. The chain joins TRGV8 to TRGJP1. This receptor has the CDR3 CATWGGWCKIF. Read as DNA, the sequence is TGTGCCACCTGGGGTGGTTGGTGCAAGATATTT.